This T cell receptor beta chain was obtained from a study of CD8+ T cells in alopecia areata (dated by TCRdb to the late 2010s). The study in broad terms: Treated patients were enrolled in an open-label pilot trial of oral tofacitinib, 5 to 10 mg twice daily, for moderate-to-severe alopecia areata. Scalp clonality was compared across normal scalp (n=4), patchy alopecia areata scalp (n=8), and alopecia totalis/universalis scalp (n=8). High-throughput TCRbeta sequencing was used to examine T cell clonal expansion in alopecia areata in both the C3H/HeJ mouse model and human patients. Tofacitinib was given for 6 to 18 months, followed by 6 months of follow-up off drug to assess delayed response and recurrence. RNA was obtained with the PAXgene miRNA kit for fixed scalp, the miRNeasy kit for PBMCs, and the RNeasy kit for mouse skin. TCRbeta CDR3 regions were amplified by immunoSEQ multiplex PCR with 35 Vbeta forward and 13 Jbeta reverse primers. Biopsies were taken from tofacitinib-treated patients at baseline and at 4 and 24 weeks of treatment, and a later scalp biopsy was taken in several of the tofacitinib-treated patients. Scalp tissue and sorted CD4+ and CD8+ peripheral blood T cells from patchy and totalis/universalis alopecia areata patients and from healthy controls were covered by human TCRbeta sequencing. Overall study outcomes, separate from this receptor: Unlike mouse skin, where gammadelta T cells dominate, normal human skin contains resident alphabeta T cells that get sequenced too, which complicates analysis of the scalp TCR repertoire. TCR sequences shared between patients were less clear than in mice, possibly partly because of HLA diversity in the patient population. Compared with normal scalp, lesional scalp had higher clonality and more expanded CD8+ clones, particularly in alopecia totalis/universalis, a pattern that suggests antigenic drive.

Regarding this clone: Its antigen has not been determined. Within one base of it there is no much larger clone, and no base qualities were kept.

What the time point label conveys for this sample: baseline before oral tofacitinib. Lesional scalp punch biopsies and peripheral blood were collected from alopecia areata patients. PBMCs were isolated by density centrifugation and stained for CD3, CD4 and CD8, and CD4+ and CD8+ T cells were sorted on a FACSAria. At the junction V is shortened by 7 bases and J by 2 bases, with 20 bases in between. Reading the germline V gene gives CDR1 SGHVS and CDR2 FQNEAQ. Counted from cysteine to phenylalanine, this CDR3 has 16 amino acids. CDR3 DNA only is kept here, 48 bases in frame from base 1. Library method: the immunoSEQ multiplex PCR assay. RNA was extracted from all samples and reverse transcribed into cDNA as template for TCR sequencing. First-strand cDNA was synthesized using SuperScript III with a 2:1 mix of oligo-dT and random hexamers. Amplification bias was assessed with a synthetic immune receptor repertoire, and residual bias was removed computationally. The published analysis was carried out like this. Raw reads were preprocessed to remove errors, and CDR3 was defined by IMGT conventions from the conserved cysteine to phenylalanine. Clonality was computed as 1 minus the Shannon entropy, with the entropy normalized by log2 of the number of productive unique TCRs. Whether each scalp clone was CD4 or CD8 was inferred by checking scalp TCRbeta sequences against the CD4 and CD8 repertoires from sorted blood. This is the immuneACCESS table as TCRdb keeps it, with only in-frame sequences that have V and J called. A part of the clones is gone; compared with another copy, unresolved V genes explain less than half, and the rest is unexplained. V and J calls and clone size are those listed in that table; D and trimming were worked out from the DNA. The sample has 150,000 or so clones on record, roughly 50% of them singletons. The leading ten clones occupy approximately 19% of the sample.

The rearranged chain carries TRBV7-8 and TRBJ2-5, with the D call tentatively TRBD1 or TRBD2, each fitting 5 bases. This sequence was found in a human donor with alopecia areata. The source material was CD8+ T cells sorted from blood, sampled at week 0. The bases read TGTGCCAGCACCGCCATGTCGAGGGGCCGGCAAGAGACCCAGTACTTC. Its protein is CASTAMSRGRQETQYF.